This T cell receptor beta chain was identified in a study of blood T cell repertoires in COVID-19. The overall study: From the United States, Italy and Spain came samples of acute and convalescent COVID-19.

The germline V gene encodes CDR1 LGHNA and CDR2 YNFKEQ. The CDR3 length is 13 residues. Trimming took off 1 base at V and 5 bases at J, with 8 bases between the two ends. Per the study methods: Amplification from reference gene primers served as the basis for estimated nucleated cell counts. The repertoire was sequenced with immunoSEQ multiplex PCR; TCRdb's copy has only in-frame clones and lacks some. V, J and clone size are taken as reported in that table, and D and trimming were inferred from the DNA itself. The sample holds 150,000 to 200,000 clones; over 70% are singletons and the top ten take around 16%. This clone was picked up one time.

This sequence originates from a man aged 55 to 70 with active or convalescent COVID-19. Sequenced: peripheral blood. The rearrangement links TRBV4-2 to TRBJ2-5; D not resolved. CDR3 in DNA: TGTGCCAGCAGCCAAGCTACGAGGGAGACCCAGTACTTC. This translates into CASSQATRETQYF.